This T cell receptor (beta chain) was documented in a study of blood T cell repertoires in COVID-19. Study context: Samples taken during acute and convalescent COVID-19 were collected in the United States, Italy and Spain.

Trimming took 1 base from V and 4 from J, leaving 7 bases between them. The CDR3 spans 13 residues. Germline loops: CDR1 SGHTA, CDR2 FQGTGA. Sequenced by immunoSEQ multiplex PCR; TCRdb stores in-frame clones only, minus some. The table shows approximately 170,000 clones, with more than 75% occurring only once. The source is a man aged 45-65 years who had recovered from COVID-19. Sequencing was performed on peripheral blood. The rearrangement uses TRBV7-3 and TRBJ1-1; D gene unclear. CDR3 sequence: CASSLNEVTEAFF. In DNA form, the CDR3 reads TGTGCCAGCAGCTTAAATGAGGTCACTGAAGCTTTCTTT.